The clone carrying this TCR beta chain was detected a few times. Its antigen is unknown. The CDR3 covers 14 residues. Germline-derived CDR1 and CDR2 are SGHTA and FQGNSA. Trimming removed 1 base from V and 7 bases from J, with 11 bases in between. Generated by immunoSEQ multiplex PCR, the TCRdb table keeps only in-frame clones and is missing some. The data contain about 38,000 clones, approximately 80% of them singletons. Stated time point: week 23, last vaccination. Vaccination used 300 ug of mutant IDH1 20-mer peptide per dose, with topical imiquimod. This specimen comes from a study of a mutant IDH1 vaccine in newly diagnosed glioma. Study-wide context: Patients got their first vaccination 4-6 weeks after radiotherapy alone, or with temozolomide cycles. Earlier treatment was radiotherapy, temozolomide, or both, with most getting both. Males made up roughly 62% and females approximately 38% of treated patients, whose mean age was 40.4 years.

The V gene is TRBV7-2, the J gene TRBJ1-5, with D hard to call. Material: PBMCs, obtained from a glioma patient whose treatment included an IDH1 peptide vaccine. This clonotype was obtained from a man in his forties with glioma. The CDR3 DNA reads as TGTGCCAGCAGCTTAGACAGAGTCGACCAGCCCCAGCATTTT. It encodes CASSLDRVDQPQHF. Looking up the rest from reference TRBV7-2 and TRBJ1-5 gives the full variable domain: GAGVSQSPSNKVTEKGKDVELRCDPISGHTALYWYRQSLGQGLEFLIYFQGNSAPDKSGLPSDRFSAERTGGSVSTLTIQRTQQEDSAVYLCASSLDRVDQPQHFGDGTRLSIL.